This T cell receptor (beta chain) was profiled in a study of cytomegalovirus exposure and HLA in healthy donors. Looking at the study overall: From HLA-typed donors, an early data release held some 91 million unique TCRs. Notes on the study in general: After further analysis at a later stage, 16,951 TCR beta sequences were associated with HLA alleles at 0.05 false discovery rate. In terms of immune exposure information, only CMV serostatus was available.

V shed 3 bases, J shed 5 bases, and the junction held 11 bases outside the gene matches. Germline-derived CDR1 and CDR2 are SGDLS and YYNGEE. CDR3 length: 17 residues. The primer mix had 60 Vbeta and 13 Jbeta primers. TCRdb keeps only in-frame clones here, not all; method: immunoSEQ multiplex PCR. The repertoire consists of 80,000 to 95,000 clones, with more than 75% occurring once and the leading ten covering 8% to 10%. As concerns this clone: Antigen: not known.

J is TRBJ2-1 and V is TRBV9; 10 positions agree with TRBD2. The source of this sequence is a man aged 30 to 45 in good health and CMV-seropositive. Input material: PBMCs. For the CDR3, the DNA is TGTGCCAGCAGCGAAGACCCCGGGACTAGCGTAAACAATGAGCAGTTCTTC. Encoded protein: CASSEDPGTSVNNEQFF.